This is a list of T cell receptor beta chains from one sample in a study of Tregs in tolerant kidney transplant recipients. The method was immunoSEQ multiplex PCR; TCRdb's version includes in-frame clones alone and lacks a portion of them. The profile shows roughly 120,000 clones, roughly nine tenths of them singletons. Material for sequencing was CD4+ T cells from blood. The receptors stem from a human donor in good health. Both conserved end residues are part of each CDR3. Fields, in order: CDR3 DNA, CDR3 protein, clone size, D gene, J gene, V gene. D genes are given only for firm matches. Clone size is stated in some rows and not others, as once, few, many or a class when expanded.

cdr3_nt: TGTGCCAGCAGCTTAGGTGGGGGCTACGAGCAGTACTTC
cdr3_aa: CASSLGGGYEQYF
clone_size: NA
d_call: NA
j_call: TRBJ2-7
v_call: TRBV11-2

cdr3_nt: TGTGCCAGCAGCTTGGCAGGCGGGCGAACCTACGAGCAGTACTTC
cdr3_aa: CASSLAGGRTYEQYF
clone_size: NA
d_call: NA
j_call: TRBJ2-7
v_call: TRBV5-4

cdr3_nt: TGTGCCAGCAGCTTTATTGGTTATGGGAACACTGAAGCTTTCTTT
cdr3_aa: CASSFIGYGNTEAFF
clone_size: NA
d_call: NA
j_call: TRBJ1-1
v_call: TRBV11-2

cdr3_nt: TGTGCCAGCAGCTTAGTAGAACAGGACAATCAGCCCCAGCATTTT
cdr3_aa: CASSLVEQDNQPQHF
clone_size: NA
d_call: NA
j_call: TRBJ1-5
v_call: TRBV7-9

cdr3_nt: TGCGCCAGCAGTCACTTTGGACAGGGGGCCATACTAGCAGGCCCCAATGAGCAGTTCTTC
cdr3_aa: CASSHFGQGAILAGPNEQFF
clone_size: NA
d_call: TRBD1
j_call: TRBJ2-1
v_call: TRBV23-1

cdr3_nt: TGTGTCAGAAGCCTTACGGACAGGGTTAAAGGTAACTATGGCTACACCTTC
cdr3_aa: CVRSLTDRVKGNYGYTF
clone_size: once
d_call: NA
j_call: TRBJ1-2
v_call: TRBV7-5

cdr3_nt: TGTGCCAGCAGCTTGGGGGGAAAGGAAAACATTCAGTACTTC
cdr3_aa: CASSLGGKENIQYF
clone_size: NA
d_call: NA
j_call: TRBJ2-4
v_call: TRBV5-6

cdr3_nt: TGTGCCAGCAGCTACAGGGACACAGATACGCAGTATTTT
cdr3_aa: CASSYRDTDTQYF
clone_size: NA
d_call: NA
j_call: TRBJ2-3
v_call: TRBV5-5

cdr3_nt: TGTGCCAGCAGCTTAACGGGACCTAGGAATGAGCAGTTCTTC
cdr3_aa: CASSLTGPRNEQFF
clone_size: NA
d_call: NA
j_call: TRBJ2-1
v_call: TRBV7-8

cdr3_nt: TGTGCCAGCACCGGGACTAGCGTATACAATGAGCAGTTCTTC
cdr3_aa: CASTGTSVYNEQFF
clone_size: NA
d_call: TRBD2
j_call: TRBJ2-1
v_call: TRBV2

cdr3_nt: TGCGCCAGCAGCCAAGACCAGGGACTAGCGGGGCAAGAGACCCAGTACTTC
cdr3_aa: CASSQDQGLAGQETQYF
clone_size: once
d_call: TRBD2
j_call: TRBJ2-5
v_call: TRBV4-1

cdr3_nt: TGTGCCAGCTCACCCCGAGGACAGAACACCGGGGAGCTGTTTTTT
cdr3_aa: CASSPRGQNTGELFF
clone_size: NA
d_call: NA
j_call: TRBJ2-2
v_call: TRBV18

cdr3_nt: TGTGCCAGCAGCTCTGTGGGGGAGTACTCCTACGAGCAGTACTTC
cdr3_aa: CASSSVGEYSYEQYF
clone_size: NA
d_call: NA
j_call: TRBJ2-7
v_call: TRBV5-6

cdr3_nt: TGTGCCAGCAGTTGGGGTAATTATCAGCCCCAGCATTTT
cdr3_aa: CASSWGNYQPQHF
clone_size: NA
d_call: NA
j_call: TRBJ1-5
v_call: TRBV6-5

cdr3_nt: TGTGCCAGCAGCTCTTGGGACAGGGACAATGAGCAGTTCTTC
cdr3_aa: CASSSWDRDNEQFF
clone_size: few
d_call: TRBD1
j_call: TRBJ2-1
v_call: TRBV7-7

cdr3_nt: TGTGCCATCAGTGATTCAGACCGTCAGTACTTC
cdr3_aa: CAISDSDRQYF
clone_size: NA
d_call: NA
j_call: TRBJ2-7
v_call: TRBV10-3

cdr3_nt: TGCGCCAGCAGCCACGAAGGGAGCTATGGCTACACCTTC
cdr3_aa: CASSHEGSYGYTF
clone_size: NA
d_call: NA
j_call: TRBJ1-2
v_call: TRBV5-1

cdr3_nt: TGTGCCTGGAGTGTAGGATCTGGGTATCCCGGGGAGCTGTTTTTT
cdr3_aa: CAWSVGSGYPGELFF
clone_size: NA
d_call: NA
j_call: TRBJ2-2
v_call: TRBV30

cdr3_nt: TGTGCCAGCAGCTCGAGGGCGATTTCGGGCAATCAGCCCCAGCATTTT
cdr3_aa: CASSSRAISGNQPQHF
clone_size: NA
d_call: NA
j_call: TRBJ1-5
v_call: TRBV7-2

cdr3_nt: TGTGCCAGCAGCAGCGACCGGGAGACCCAGTACTTC
cdr3_aa: CASSSDRETQYF
clone_size: NA
d_call: NA
j_call: TRBJ2-5
v_call: TRBV2

cdr3_nt: TGTGCCAGCGCCCGGGTCAGATTGAACACTGAAGCTTTCTTT
cdr3_aa: CASARVRLNTEAFF
clone_size: NA
d_call: NA
j_call: TRBJ1-1
v_call: TRBV6-5

cdr3_nt: TGTGCCAGCAGCGTGGGGGGCGGGGAAGAAAAACTGTTTTTT
cdr3_aa: CASSVGGGEEKLFF
clone_size: NA
d_call: NA
j_call: TRBJ1-4
v_call: TRBV7-8

cdr3_nt: TGCGCCAGCAGCCAAAGGGCAAGTAGGGAACAAGAGACCCAGTACTTC
cdr3_aa: CASSQRASREQETQYF
clone_size: NA
d_call: NA
j_call: TRBJ2-5
v_call: TRBV4-1

cdr3_nt: TGTGCCAGCACCGCGATGGCGGGAACCCCCTACGAGCAGTACTTC
cdr3_aa: CASTAMAGTPYEQYF
clone_size: NA
d_call: NA
j_call: TRBJ2-7
v_call: TRBV2

cdr3_nt: TGTGCCAGCCACTTCCAAGGGGACACCGGGGAGCTGTTTTTT
cdr3_aa: CASHFQGDTGELFF
clone_size: NA
d_call: NA
j_call: TRBJ2-2
v_call: TRBV7-9

cdr3_nt: TGCAGCGTTGGCGCTCGAGGGACTGACCGGGCCCCCTCCTTCTTT
cdr3_aa: CSVGARGTDRAPSFF
clone_size: NA
d_call: NA
j_call: TRBJ1-1
v_call: TRBV29-1

cdr3_nt: TGTGCCAGCAGCCAAGACACGGGACTAGCGGGAGTCGAGCAGTACTTC
cdr3_aa: CASSQDTGLAGVEQYF
clone_size: NA
d_call: TRBD2
j_call: TRBJ2-7
v_call: TRBV4-2

cdr3_nt: TGTGCCAGCAGCCGGTTAAGCGGCAGGGCGGGTTCACCCCTCCACTTT
cdr3_aa: CASSRLSGRAGSPLHF
clone_size: NA
d_call: NA
j_call: TRBJ1-6
v_call: TRBV7-9

cdr3_nt: TGTGCCAGCAGCGCGACAGCCATGAACACTGAAGCTTTCTTT
cdr3_aa: CASSATAMNTEAFF
clone_size: NA
d_call: NA
j_call: TRBJ1-1
v_call: TRBV5-5

cdr3_nt: TGTGCCAGCAGCCTCGGGGGGACAGATGAAAAACTGTTTTTT
cdr3_aa: CASSLGGTDEKLFF
clone_size: NA
d_call: TRBD1
j_call: TRBJ1-4
v_call: TRBV5-5

cdr3_nt: TGTGCCAGCAGCCCACAGGGGAACTATGGCTACACCTTC
cdr3_aa: CASSPQGNYGYTF
clone_size: few
d_call: TRBD1
j_call: TRBJ1-2
v_call: TRBV14

cdr3_nt: TGCGCCAGCAGCCCGACAGGGGGATCTGGAAACACCATATATTTT
cdr3_aa: CASSPTGGSGNTIYF
clone_size: NA
d_call: TRBD1
j_call: TRBJ1-3
v_call: TRBV5-1

cdr3_nt: TGTGCCAGTAGTAAAGGACTAGCGGGTACCTACGAGCAGTACTTC
cdr3_aa: CASSKGLAGTYEQYF
clone_size: NA
d_call: TRBD2
j_call: TRBJ2-7
v_call: TRBV19

cdr3_nt: TGTGCCAGCAGCTACAGGGATTTCGACCAAGAGACCCAGTACTTC
cdr3_aa: CASSYRDFDQETQYF
clone_size: NA
d_call: NA
j_call: TRBJ2-5
v_call: TRBV5-5

cdr3_nt: TGTGCCAGCAGCTCCATACTAGCGGCCTCCTACGAGCAGTACTTC
cdr3_aa: CASSSILAASYEQYF
clone_size: once
d_call: TRBD2
j_call: TRBJ2-7
v_call: TRBV7-8

cdr3_nt: TGTGCCAGTAGTATCGGATGGGGTACTGGGGCCAACGTCCTGACTTTC
cdr3_aa: CASSIGWGTGANVLTF
clone_size: NA
d_call: NA
j_call: TRBJ2-6
v_call: TRBV19

cdr3_nt: TGTGCCACGTCAAGGGGCTCTGGAAACACCATATATTTT
cdr3_aa: CATSRGSGNTIYF
clone_size: NA
d_call: NA
j_call: TRBJ1-3
v_call: TRBV5-8

cdr3_nt: TGTGCCAGCAGCGGTGACAGGGGCTATGGCTACACCTTC
cdr3_aa: CASSGDRGYGYTF
clone_size: NA
d_call: TRBD1
j_call: TRBJ1-2
v_call: TRBV6-4

cdr3_nt: TGTGCCAGCTCACCCGCGGTGGACAACGAGCAGTACTTC
cdr3_aa: CASSPAVDNEQYF
clone_size: NA
d_call: NA
j_call: TRBJ2-7
v_call: TRBV18

cdr3_nt: TGTGCCAGTAGGACCGAGACCTATAATTCACCCCTCCACTTT
cdr3_aa: CASRTETYNSPLHF
clone_size: NA
d_call: NA
j_call: TRBJ1-6
v_call: TRBV19

cdr3_nt: TGTGCCAGCAGAAGGGACATGGGTTCACCCCTCCACTTT
cdr3_aa: CASRRDMGSPLHF
clone_size: few
d_call: NA
j_call: TRBJ1-6
v_call: TRBV6-5

cdr3_nt: TGCGCCAGCAGCTTCCAGGGCGACACTGAAGCTTTCTTT
cdr3_aa: CASSFQGDTEAFF
clone_size: NA
d_call: NA
j_call: TRBJ1-1
v_call: TRBV5-1

cdr3_nt: TGCAGCGTTGTGGAGCAGCTTAACCAAGAGACCCAGTACTTC
cdr3_aa: CSVVEQLNQETQYF
clone_size: NA
d_call: NA
j_call: TRBJ2-5
v_call: TRBV29-1

cdr3_nt: TGTGCCAGCAGTGAAGCGCTTGTGGGGGGCCCAATTTCCTACGAGCAGTACTTC
cdr3_aa: CASSEALVGGPISYEQYF
clone_size: NA
d_call: NA
j_call: TRBJ2-7
v_call: TRBV2

cdr3_nt: TGTGCCAGCAGTCATTGGGACTCCGCCTACGAGCAGTACTTC
cdr3_aa: CASSHWDSAYEQYF
clone_size: NA
d_call: NA
j_call: TRBJ2-7
v_call: TRBV7-8